This T cell receptor (beta chain) was identified during a study of cytomegalovirus exposure and HLA in healthy donors. It was with 60 Vbeta and 13 Jbeta primers that the PCR ran. TCRdb's table, derived via immunoSEQ multiplex PCR, lists solely in-frame clones and lacks some. The sample holds 110,000 to 150,000 clones, about three quarters seen once. The CDR3 runs 15 residues. The chain has TRBV21-1 and TRBJ2-2; the D call of TRBD1 is as the table states it, not checked on the DNA. TRBV21-1 is flagged as a pseudogene. This receptor was identified in a woman in her thirties in good health and CMV-seronegative. Sequenced: PBMCs. The DNA of the CDR3 is TGTGCCATAAGAGGAGGACAGCAGTGGGCCGGGGAGCTGTTTTTT. This codes for CAIRGGQQWAGELFF.